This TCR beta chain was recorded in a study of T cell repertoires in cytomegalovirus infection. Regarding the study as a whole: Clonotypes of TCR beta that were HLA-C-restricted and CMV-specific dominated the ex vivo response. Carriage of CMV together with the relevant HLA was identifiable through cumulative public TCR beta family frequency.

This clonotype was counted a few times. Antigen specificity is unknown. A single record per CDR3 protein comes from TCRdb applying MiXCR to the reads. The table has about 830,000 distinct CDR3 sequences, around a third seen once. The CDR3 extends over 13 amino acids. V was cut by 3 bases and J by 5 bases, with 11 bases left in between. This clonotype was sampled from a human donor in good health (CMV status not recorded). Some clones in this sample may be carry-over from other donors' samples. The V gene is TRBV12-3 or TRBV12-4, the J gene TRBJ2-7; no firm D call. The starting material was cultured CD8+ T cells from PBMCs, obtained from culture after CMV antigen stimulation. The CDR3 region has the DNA TGTGCCAGCAGTTTCAGCTTCGGCCACGAGCAGTACGTC. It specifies CASSFSFGHEQYV.